These 23 T cell receptor beta chains came from one sample sequenced in a study of blood T cell repertoires in COVID-19. Data came from immunoSEQ multiplex PCR; TCRdb stores just in-frame clones and leaves some out. The data show 150,000 to 200,000 clones, about four fifths seen once. Sequencing was performed on peripheral blood. Receptor source: a woman in her 40s with acute or convalescent COVID-19.

This chain joins TRBV3-1 (or the pseudogene TRBV3-2) and TRBJ2-7; weak D call: TRBD1 (5 bases). CDR1 LGHDT and CDR2 YNNKEL come from the germline V gene (reference sequence). The V end was cut by 1 base, the J end by 4 bases, with 11 bases between. This CDR3 region has 14 residues. CDR3 protein: CASSQGQMNYEQYF. DNA of the CDR3: TGTGCCAGCAGCCAAGGACAGATGAATTACGAGCAGTACTTC.

Written as DNA, the CDR3 is TGTGCCAGCAGCCCAGCGGGCTCTGACAGAATGAACACTGAAGCTTTCTTT. It codes for CASSPAGSDRMNTEAFF. The chain couples TRBV28 to TRBJ1-1; perhaps TRBD1 as D (5 bases). The CDR3 length is 17 residues. The germline CDR1 and CDR2 sequences are MDHEN and SYDVKM. V was cut by 6 bases and J by 0 bases, with 20 bases left in between. The variable domain in full, completed from reference TRBV28 and TRBJ1-1, reads DVKVTQSSRYLVKRTGEKVFLECVQDMDHENMFWYRQDPGLGLRLIYFSYDVKMKEKGDIPEGYSVSREKKERFSLILESASTNQTSMYLCASSPAGSDRMNTEAFFGQGTRLTVV.

The chain recombines TRBV18 with TRBJ2-1; 9 nucleotides match TRBD2. Germline loops: CDR1 KGHSH, CDR2 LQKENI. Losses at the gene ends were 3 bases for V and 0 bases for J; bases not matched to a gene: 0. CDR3 length: 15 amino acids. The CDR3 spells CASSPTSGSYNEQFF. The CDR3 nucleotides read TGTGCCAGCTCACCGACTAGCGGCTCCTACAATGAGCAGTTCTTC.

The chain links TRBV24-1 to TRBJ1-3; the D is unclear. This CDR3 has 14 amino acids. The V and J ends lost 2 bases and 0 bases respectively, with 4 bases between them. Germline CDR1 is KGHDR and CDR2 is SFDVKD. CDR3 nucleotides: TGTGCCACCAGTGATTGGAGCTCTGGAAACACCATATATTTT. Translating it yields CATSDWSSGNTIYF.

The V gene is TRBV6-5, the J gene TRBJ2-7, with TRBD1 matching over 7 bases. V shed 6 bases, J shed 2 bases, and the junction held 7 bases outside the gene matches. The length of the CDR3 is 14 residues. Germline V gives CDR1 MNHEY, CDR2 SVGAGI. The CDR3 region is CASRTGQTPYEQYF. CDR3 nucleotide sequence: TGTGCCAGCAGAACGGGACAGACCCCCTACGAGCAGTACTTC.

The genes are TRBV19 and TRBJ1-2; 8 bases align to TRBD1. Unmatched junction bases numbered 14, after V lost 6 bases and J lost 5 bases. The CDR3 consists of 16 residues. The germline CDR1 and CDR2 sequences are LNHDA and SQIVND (reference sequence). The CDR3 protein is CASRQGRGRRGYGYTF. DNA of the CDR3: TGTGCCAGTAGACAGGGCAGGGGGCGGCGTGGTTATGGCTACACCTTC.

The sample holds many counts of this clone. The chain is built from TRBV5-8 and TRBJ1-2; D is unresolved. Trimming cost V 2 bases and J 6 bases, with 11 bases left between them. Germline assignment: CDR1 SGHTS and CDR2 YDEGEE. The CDR3 spans 13 residues. The chain's CDR3 is CASSFRGGNGYTF. The CDR3 bases are TGTGCCAGCAGCTTTCGTGGAGGGAATGGCTACACCTTC.

This clone is a singleton in its sample. The chain uses TRBV7-8 and TRBJ1-4; 7 positions agree with TRBD1. From germline, CDR1 is SGHVS and CDR2 FQNEAQ. V shed 5 bases, J shed 0 bases, and the junction held 15 bases outside the gene matches. This CDR3 has 19 residues. The CDR3: CASSPGLAGGRSTNEKLFF. The DNA for the CDR3 is TGTGCCAGCAGCCCCGGTTTGGCAGGGGGGAGATCAACTAATGAAAAACTGTTTTTT.

This clone was seen once. The V gene is TRBV7-9, the J gene TRBJ1-1; TRBD1 matches at 9 bases. After removal of 1 base from V and 4 bases from J, the junction contained 4 bases not matched to a gene. The CDR3 covers 15 residues. Germline loops: CDR1 SEHNR, CDR2 FQNEAQ (reference sequence). The CDR3 coding sequence is TGTGCCAGCAGCTTAGGACAGGGGGATCGCACTGAAGCTTTCTTT. This encodes CASSLGQGDRTEAFF.

A few counts support this clone. The V gene is TRBV27, the J gene TRBJ1-5; D may be TRBD1 (6 bases). Germline V gives CDR1 MNHEY, CDR2 SMNVEV (reference sequence). The CDR3 length is 15 residues. The germline V and J ends were trimmed by 6 bases and 7 bases, with 19 bases remaining between them. The CDR3 loop reads CASSEFSGVTQPQHF. The CDR3 nucleotides are TGTGCCAGCAGCGAATTCTCAGGGGTTACGCAGCCCCAGCATTTT.

This clone was seen a few times. This sequence joins TRBV12-5 and TRBJ1-3; D is undetermined. This CDR3 has 15 residues. The germline V and J ends were trimmed by 0 bases and 1 base, with 7 bases remaining between them. CDR1 is LGHNT, CDR2 FRNRAP, per germline. The DNA for the CDR3 is TGTGCTAGTGGTTTGGTAAGCGGATCTGGAAACACCATATATTTT. This translates into CASGLVSGSGNTIYF.

The chain links TRBV3-1 (or the pseudogene TRBV3-2) to TRBJ1-2; 8 bases line up with TRBD1. The CDR3 consists of 12 residues. J was trimmed by 5 bases and V by 4 bases; bases with no gene match: 0. The germline V gene encodes CDR1 LGHDT and CDR2 YNNKEL (reference sequence). The CDR3 sequence: CASSRTGYGYTF. The CDR3 DNA sequence: TGTGCCAGCAGCCGGACAGGGTATGGCTACACCTTC.

This rearrangement joins TRBV4-1 to TRBJ1-1, with D maybe TRBD1 (6 bases). Germline V gene lookup returns CDR1 MGHRA and CDR2 YSYEKL. V was clipped by 1 base and J by 5 bases, with 20 bases between them. The CDR3 has 17 amino acids. As DNA, the CDR3 is TGCGCCAGCAGCCAAGTCGTAGTAGGTGAGGGGGAAACTGAAGCTTTCTTT. Its translation: CASSQVVVGEGETEAFF.

On this clone itself: The sample has other DNA sequences that encode this CDR3 too. The chain joins TRBV20-1 to TRBJ2-7; D is unresolved. The V end lost 2 bases, the J end lost 5 bases, and 7 bases lay between the germline ends. The germline V gene has CDR1 DFQATT and CDR2 SNEGSKA (reference sequence). This CDR3 has 11 residues. CDR3 amino acids: CSARSGHEQYF. The CDR3 bases are TGCAGTGCTAGATCTGGCCACGAGCAGTACTTC.

This rearrangement joins TRBV28 to TRBJ2-5; 9 nucleotides line up with TRBD2. The trim removed 1 base at V and 5 bases at J, leaving 11 bases unmatched. The CDR3 consists of 17 residues. The germline CDR1 and CDR2 sequences are MDHEN and SYDVKM. CDR3 residues: CASSLYGAGGPRETQYF. The CDR3 coding sequence is TGTGCCAGCAGTTTATATGGTGCGGGGGGGCCCAGGGAGACCCAGTACTTC. Full variable domain (missing parts from reference TRBV28 and TRBJ2-5): DVKVTQSSRYLVKRTGEKVFLECVQDMDHENMFWYRQDPGLGLRLIYFSYDVKMKEKGDIPEGYSVSREKKERFSLILESASTNQTSMYLCASSLYGAGGPRETQYFGPGTRLLVL.

The chain joins TRBV24-1 to TRBJ1-1; 10 bases are a match to TRBD1. V shed 4 bases, J shed 7 bases, and the junction held 8 bases outside the gene matches. The CDR3 extends over 15 amino acids. Germline CDR1 reads KGHDR; CDR2 reads SFDVKD. Here the CDR3 DNA reads TGTGCCACCAGTGACTCCGGGACAGGGGTGGATGAAGCTTTCTTT. The encoded protein is CATSDSGTGVDEAFF.

This clone was seen at least ten times. The rearrangement joins TRBV3-1 (or the pseudogene TRBV3-2) to TRBJ1-2, with TRBD1 matching over 8 bases. V trimming: 4 bases; J trimming: 8 bases; junction bases outside the gene matches: 6. CDR1 and CDR2 (germline): LGHDT, YNNKEL (reference sequence). This CDR3 has 13 residues. The CDR3 DNA follows: TGTGCCAGCAGCCGGTTCGGACAGGGCGGCTACACCTTC. Its translation is CASSRFGQGGYTF.

This chain uses TRBV29-1 with TRBJ2-1, with a possible D match to TRBD2 (5 bases). CDR3 length: 13 residues. V was shortened by 4 bases and J by 3 bases, with 10 bases between the two germline ends. CDR1 and CDR2 (germline): SQVTM, ANQGSEA. The CDR3 bases are TGCAGCGTTGCCGGGGAGATCTACAATGAGCAGTTCTTC. It yields the protein CSVAGEIYNEQFF.

This sequence joins TRBV7-8 and TRBJ1-6, with TRBD1 identical over 8 bases. Germline V gives CDR1 SGHVS, CDR2 FQNEAQ. Trimming at V came to 5 bases and at J to 10 bases, leaving 16 bases not matched to a gene. The CDR3 has 17 amino acids. CDR3 protein: CASSLPSRQGFYSPLHF. CDR3 DNA: TGTGCCAGCAGCCTACCCTCGCGACAGGGGTTTTACTCACCCCTCCACTTT.

This clone was observed a single time. This chain connects TRBV27 to TRBJ1-1; 8 positions match TRBD1. V gave up 4 bases and J gave up 3 bases; unmatched junction bases: 4. Germline lookup yields CDR1 MNHEY and CDR2 SMNVEV (reference sequence). This CDR3 region has 14 residues. The CDR3 protein is CASSSTGVYTEAFF. DNA of the CDR3: TGTGCCAGCAGTTCGACAGGGGTCTACACTGAAGCTTTCTTT.

The chain joins TRBV29-1 to TRBJ1-1; the D gene is possibly TRBD1 (5 bases). The CDR3 is 11 residues long. Germline V gives CDR1 SQVTM, CDR2 ANQGSEA. V gave up 7 bases and J gave up 8 bases, with 14 bases separating them. CDR3 sequence (DNA): TGCAGCGGCGGACATCGGCCCGAAGCTTTCTTT. It is translated as CSGGHRPEAFF.

The V call is TRBV19, the J call TRBJ2-2; perhaps TRBD1 as D (6 bases). The germline V gene has CDR1 LNHDA and CDR2 SQIVND (reference sequence). Trimming stripped 3 bases from V and 0 bases from J, with 11 bases between. This CDR3 region has 16 residues. The CDR3 DNA reads TGTGCCAGTAGTATGGGGCAGGGGTCGAACACCGGGGAGCTGTTTTTT. It yields the protein CASSMGQGSNTGELFF.

The V gene is TRBV4-2, the J gene TRBJ1-1; perhaps TRBD1 as D (5 bases). CDR1 and CDR2 (germline): LGHNA, YNFKEQ. Trimming stripped 0 bases from V and 1 base from J, with 24 bases between. The CDR3 totals 20 residues. For the CDR3, the DNA is TGTGCCAGCAGCCAAGATCCCGGGGGGGGAAGAGGGCTCGAGAACACTGAAGCTTTCTTT. This gives the protein CASSQDPGGGRGLENTEAFF.